A few counts support the clone carrying this TCR beta chain. Its specificity is unknown. Time point denoted: sample taken at primary tumor resection. Untreated early-stage non-small cell lung cancer patients, 65 to 90 in total, were the donors. A distinct unique molecular identifier was carried by each TCR cDNA molecule. TCRdb re-derived calls from the 5' RACE reads in MiXCR, one entry per CDR3 protein. Of 12,000 or so distinct CDR3 sequences listed, less than 15% are singletons. The sample comes from a study of spatial heterogeneity in lung cancer. Study results and caveats: Numbers of ubiquitous and regional expanded TCRs tracked ubiquitous and regional nonsynonymous mutation counts, respectively. Expanded alpha and beta TCR counts within tumors tracked tumor mutation counts.

Sequenced here: lung tumor tissue, sampled at surgery. This sequence was found in a male donor with early-stage non-small cell lung cancer.

CDR3 sequence reads: CASSQDLSGGPETQYF. In nucleotides, the CDR3 is TGTGCCAGCAGCCAAGATCTATCGGGAGGGCCGGAGACCCAGTACTTC. V gene TRBV3-1 combines with J gene TRBJ2-5, with 8 positions matching TRBD2. Germline V gives CDR1 LGHDT, CDR2 YNNKEL (reference sequence). This CDR3 is 16 amino acids long. The ends lost 0 bases at V and 5 bases at J; junction bases unmatched: 8.